This passage covers 31 T cell receptor beta chains from one sample sequenced in a study of blood T cell repertoires in COVID-19. Assay used: immunoSEQ multiplex PCR; TCRdb lists only in-frame clones, some missing. The data show more than 100,000 clones, with over 75% seen just once and about 2% held by the top ten. The sample was peripheral blood. All receptors come from a man aged 65-85 years with active COVID-19.

This clone was seen just once. V and J are TRBV2 and TRBJ2-2; D is possibly TRBD2 (6 bases). Trimming removed 6 bases at V and 8 bases at J, with 19 bases between. The germline V gene encodes CDR1 SNHLY and CDR2 FYNNEI. This CDR3 has 15 amino acids. DNA of the CDR3: TGTGCCAGCAGCCAGGGAGGCAGTAAAGTGGGGGAGCTGTTTTTT. As protein: CASSQGGSKVGELFF.

This sequence joins TRBV5-8 and TRBJ1-4, with 8 nucleotides matching TRBD1. Germline loops: CDR1 SGHTS, CDR2 YDEGEE. The V segment lost 5 bases and the J segment 0 bases; nucleotides outside the gene matches: 12. This CDR3 region has 18 residues. The CDR3 DNA reads TGTGCCAGCAGTCTGACAGGGGCCTACAAGACAACTAATGAAAAACTGTTTTTT. Residues: CASSLTGAYKTTNEKLFF.

V gene TRBV7-9 combines with J gene TRBJ1-5, with D unresolved. The CDR3 sequence is 12 residues long. Germline assignment: CDR1 SEHNR and CDR2 FQNEAQ (reference sequence). V lost 5 bases, J lost 11 bases, and 13 bases lay in between. CDR3 amino acids: CASSPSGSAQHF. Here the CDR3 DNA reads TGTGCCAGCAGCCCCTCGGGTTCGGCCCAGCATTTT.

The rearrangement links TRBV7-2 to TRBJ2-4, with D maybe TRBD2 (5 bases). This CDR3 contains 13 residues. Germline CDR1 is SGHTA and CDR2 is FQGNSA. V lost 3 bases, J lost 7 bases, and 10 bases lay in between. The CDR3 DNA sequence: TGTGCCAGCAGCTTCCCCGGGAAGAACATTCAGTACTTC. The encoded protein is CASSFPGKNIQYF.

V and J are TRBV28 and TRBJ2-1; D may be TRBD2 (6 bases). Germline V lookup: CDR1 MDHEN, CDR2 SYDVKM. The CDR3 sequence is 14 residues long. Between the trimmed V and J ends, which lost 2 bases and 6 bases, there was a span of 11 bases. This chain's CDR3 is CASSLHRGGNEQFF. The CDR3 nucleotides read TGTGCCAGCAGTTTACATAGGGGAGGCAATGAGCAGTTCTTC.

V is TRBV24-1 and J is TRBJ2-3; D not resolved. CDR3 length equals 14 residues. Germline CDR1 reads KGHDR; CDR2 reads SFDVKD. The ends were cut back, 3 bases at V and 4 bases at J, with 10 bases in the middle. The CDR3 nucleotides are TGTGCCACCAGTGATCTGACTGGTCCAGATACGCAGTATTTT. Its translation: CATSDLTGPDTQYF.

The chain uses TRBV2 and TRBJ1-1, with 10 bases lining up with TRBD1. In germline, CDR1 is SNHLY, CDR2 FYNNEI. This CDR3 has 16 amino acids. The junction had 8 bases not matched to a gene; V was cut back by 2 bases and J by 5 bases. This CDR3 is CASSEIRQGARTEAFF. CDR3 nucleotide sequence: TGTGCCAGCAGTGAAATCCGACAGGGGGCACGGACTGAAGCTTTCTTT.

This chain connects TRBV4-1 to TRBJ2-7, with 12 bases lining up with TRBD2. From germline, CDR1 is MGHRA and CDR2 YSYEKL. The V segment lost 3 bases and the J segment 5 bases; nucleotides outside the gene matches: 8. The length of the CDR3 is 16 residues. The CDR3 region has the DNA TGCGCCAGCAGCCACCCGACTAGCGGGAGCGTCAACGAGCAGTACTTC. This translates into CASSHPTSGSVNEQYF.

The chain carries TRBV12-3 or TRBV12-4 and TRBJ2-7; D remains ambiguous. This CDR3 comprises 11 residues. V was trimmed by 4 bases and J by 3 bases, leaving 4 bases between them. DNA of the CDR3: TGTGCCAGCAGTTCCGGCTACGAGCAGTACTTC. Residues: CASSSGYEQYF.

The chain couples TRBV2 to TRBJ2-2; 10 bases match TRBD1. With V trimmed by 5 bases and J by 1 base, 4 bases remained unmatched. The germline CDR1 and CDR2 sequences are SNHLY and FYNNEI. The CDR3 runs to 16 residues. The CDR3 sequence: CASSLGQGENTGELFF. The CDR3 region has the DNA TGTGCCAGCAGTCTTGGACAGGGGGAGAACACCGGGGAGCTGTTTTTT.

This clone has just one count. CDR3 sequence: CASSRAGGMNTEAFF. CDR3 sequence (DNA): TGTGCCAGCTCACGGGCAGGGGGAATGAACACTGAAGCTTTCTTT. V gene TRBV18 combines with J gene TRBJ1-1, with 7 bases lining up with TRBD1. J gave up 0 bases and V 4 bases, and 5 bases lay outside the gene matches. CDR1 is KGHSH and CDR2 is LQKENI in the germline V gene. The CDR3 length is 15 residues.

The chain couples TRBV5-4 to TRBJ2-5; D is unclear. Germline V gene sequence: CDR1 SGHNT, CDR2 YYREEE (reference sequence). This CDR3 is 14 amino acids long. V lost 4 bases and J 3 bases, leaving 13 bases between the germline ends. The CDR3 nucleotides read TGTGCCAGCAGCCCCGTTAGTGCGGAAGAGACCCAGTACTTC. Translated: CASSPVSAEETQYF.

The rearrangement joins TRBV28 to TRBJ1-1; D gene ambiguous. The length of the CDR3 is 15 residues. Germline-derived CDR1 and CDR2 are MDHEN and SYDVKM. The V gene lost 4 bases and the J gene lost 4 bases, with 16 bases spanning the gap. The CDR3 sequence: CASSYVSSGGTEAFF. Here the CDR3 DNA reads TGTGCCAGCAGTTACGTCTCGTCGGGAGGCACTGAAGCTTTCTTT.

This rearrangement joins TRBV28 to TRBJ2-2; D gene uncertain. Germline values: CDR1 MDHEN, CDR2 SYDVKM. V was clipped by 4 bases and J by 1 base, with 10 bases between them. The CDR3 is made up of 15 amino acids. CDR3 residues: CASSSAALNTGELFF. In DNA, the CDR3 is TGTGCCAGCAGTTCTGCGGCCCTGAACACCGGGGAGCTGTTTTTT.

This chain connects TRBV5-4 to TRBJ1-1, with a tentative D call TRBD1 (6 bases). The CDR3 extends over 14 amino acids. Germline V gene sequence: CDR1 SGHNT, CDR2 YYREEE (reference sequence). Trimming shortened V by 4 bases and J by 4 bases, and 14 bases separated the two germline ends. The CDR3 protein is CASSDYRVGTEAFF. As DNA, the CDR3 is TGTGCCAGCAGCGACTACAGGGTAGGCACTGAAGCTTTCTTT. The whole variable domain, remainder taken from reference TRBV5-4 and TRBJ1-1, is ETGVTQSPTHLIKTRGQQVTLRCSSQSGHNTVSWYQQALGQGPQFIFQYYREEENGRGNFPPRFSGLQFPNYSSELNVNALELDDSALYLCASSDYRVGTEAFFGQGTRLTVV.

The rearrangement links TRBV6-2 or TRBV6-3 to TRBJ1-3, with 8 positions matching TRBD1. From germline, CDR1 is MNHEY and CDR2 SVGEGT. Trimming took 4 bases from V and 9 from J; bases not matched to a gene: 11. The CDR3 has 15 residues. The CDR3 sequence is CASSSRTGTSVTIYF. DNA of the CDR3: TGTGCCAGCAGTTCGAGGACAGGGACTTCGGTCACCATATATTTT.

With respect to this clone: Compared with germline, one end of the junction differs, possibly owing to a read error. The sample holds other DNA sequences that translate to the same CDR3. The chain couples TRBV4-1 to TRBJ2-1, with 11 bases identical to TRBD2. Per the germline V gene, CDR1 is MGHRA and CDR2 is YSYEKL. The CDR3 covers 18 residues. DNA of the CDR3: TGCGCTAGCAGCCACGAGACTAGCGGGGCTAGCTCCTACAATGAGCAGTTCTTC. This sequence encodes CASSHETSGASSYNEQFF.

V and J are TRBV5-1 and TRBJ1-5; tentatively, D is TRBD1 (5 bases). The V end was cut by 1 base, the J end by 0 bases, with 8 bases between. The CDR3 is 15 amino acids. In germline, CDR1 is SGHRS, CDR2 YFSETQ. In DNA, the CDR3 is TGCGCCAGCAGCTTGTCTGGGGCTAGCAATCAGCCCCAGCATTTT. This gives the protein CASSLSGASNQPQHF.

This sequence joins TRBV30 and TRBJ2-1; maybe TRBD2 (5 bases). Germline lookup yields CDR1 GTSNPN and CDR2 SVGIG (reference sequence). CDR3 size: 11 residues. Trimming took off 2 bases at V and 10 bases at J, with 9 bases between the two ends. The CDR3, as DNA: TGTGCCTGGAGTAGCCGCGGGGAGCAGTTCTTC. It encodes CAWSSRGEQFF.

V is TRBV24-1 and J is TRBJ1-2, with 10 bases aligning to TRBD1. The ends lost 3 bases at V and 2 bases at J; junction bases unmatched: 14. The CDR3 runs to 19 residues. Germline V gene data show CDR1 as KGHDR and CDR2 as SFDVKD. CDR3 sequence (DNA): TGTGCCACCAGTGATGCTACCGGGACAGGGGCCCCCTACAACTATGGCTACACCTTC. It yields the protein CATSDATGTGAPYNYGYTF.

The chain has TRBV5-1 and TRBJ2-5; 7 bases fit TRBD2. V shed 2 bases and J 4 bases; nucleotides not matched to a gene: 2. Germline values: CDR1 SGHRS, CDR2 YFSETQ. The CDR3 is 13 amino acids. CDR3 DNA: TGCGCCAGCAGCTTCGGGGAGGGAGAGACCCAGTACTTC. Translated, it gives CASSFGEGETQYF.

The V gene is TRBV7-9, the J gene TRBJ2-2; D call uncertain. CDR3 length: 14 amino acids. The germline CDR1 and CDR2 sequences are SEHNR and FQNEAQ (reference sequence). With 1 base removed from V and 5 bases from J, the gap between germline ends came to 8 bases. The CDR3 bases are TGTGCCAGCAGCTTAGTGTTGGCAACCGGGGAGCTGTTTTTT. Translation gives CASSLVLATGELFF.

J is TRBJ2-1 and V is TRBV29-1, with D possibly matching TRBD1 (5 bases). Germline assignment: CDR1 SQVTM and CDR2 ANQGSEA. With 4 bases removed from V and 4 bases from J, the gap between germline ends came to 11 bases. The CDR3 is 13 residues long. CDR3 in DNA: TGCAGCGTTGTGCAGGACACTTACAATGAGCAGTTCTTC. This translates into CSVVQDTYNEQFF.

The V call is TRBV14, the J call TRBJ1-1; tentatively, D is TRBD1 (5 bases). The length of the CDR3 is 14 residues. Germline V gene lookup returns CDR1 SGHDN and CDR2 FVKESK. Trimming removed 0 bases at V and 5 bases at J, with 10 bases between. CDR3 residues: CASSQDPGLTEAFF. In DNA, the CDR3 is TGTGCCAGCAGCCAAGATCCAGGGTTAACTGAAGCTTTCTTT. Filled out from reference TRBV14 and TRBJ1-1, the complete variable domain reads EAGVTQFPSHSVIEKGQTVTLRCDPISGHDNLYWYRRVMGKEIKFLLHFVKESKQDESGMPNNRFLAERTGGTYSTLKVQPAELEDSGVYFCASSQDPGLTEAFFGQGTRLTVV.

Only one count was recorded for this clone. This chain connects TRBV11-2 to TRBJ2-3; no definite D call. Germline-derived CDR1 and CDR2 are SGHAT and FQNNGV. This CDR3 has 13 amino acids. The V and J ends lost 1 base and 2 bases respectively, with 4 bases between them. CDR3 in amino acids: CASSLAPTDTQYF. In DNA, the CDR3 is TGTGCCAGCAGCTTAGCTCCCACAGATACGCAGTATTTT.

The V call is TRBV16, the J call TRBJ1-2, with D possibly matching TRBD1 (6 bases). Germline V gene lookup returns CDR1 KGHSY and CDR2 FQNENV. V lost 2 bases and J lost 6, with 10 bases in between. The CDR3 covers 13 residues. CDR3 amino acids: CASSQQRGNGYTF. CDR3 bases: TGTGCCAGCAGCCAACAAAGGGGGAATGGCTACACCTTC.

The count of this clone is one. The chain joins TRBV29-1 to TRBJ1-1; 8 bases are a match to TRBD1. This CDR3 spans 12 amino acids. The trim removed 6 bases at V and 7 bases at J, leaving 7 bases unmatched. Germline-derived CDR1 and CDR2 are SQVTM and ANQGSEA. The CDR3 protein is CSVDRASGEAFF. The CDR3 DNA follows: TGCAGCGTGGACAGGGCTTCGGGTGAAGCTTTCTTT.

The J gene is TRBJ2-1, the V gene TRBV10-1, with unresolved D. Per the germline V gene, CDR1 is WNHNN and CDR2 is SYGVQD (reference sequence). V lost 5 bases and J lost 4, with 9 bases in between. The CDR3 runs 13 residues. CDR3 loop: CASSKELYNEQFF. The CDR3 bases are TGCGCCAGCAGTAAGGAGCTTTACAATGAGCAGTTCTTC.

The gene calls are TRBV6-5 and TRBJ1-2, with unresolved D. The V end was cut by 4 bases, the J end by 7 bases, with 16 bases between. The CDR3 is 14 amino acids. Germline values: CDR1 MNHEY, CDR2 SVGAGI. CDR3 region: CASSFLSGVFGYTF. In DNA, the CDR3 is TGTGCCAGCAGTTTTCTATCGGGAGTTTTTGGCTACACCTTC.

The gene calls are TRBV19 and TRBJ2-2; unclear D gene. The CDR3 covers 13 residues. Germline values: CDR1 LNHDA, CDR2 SQIVND (reference sequence). Trimming took 5 bases from V and 1 from J, leaving 5 bases between them. This chain's CDR3 is CASSFQNTGELFF. CDR3 sequence (DNA): TGTGCCAGTAGTTTCCAGAACACCGGGGAGCTGTTTTTT.

The chain recombines TRBV5-6 with TRBJ2-2, with 7 bases aligning to TRBD1. The CDR3 sequence is 15 residues long. Trimming at V came to 4 bases and at J to 5 bases, leaving 8 bases not matched to a gene. Germline V gene data show CDR1 as SGHDT and CDR2 as YYEEEE. The CDR3 loop is CASSLGQVHTGELFF. DNA for the CDR3: TGTGCCAGCAGCCTCGGACAGGTCCATACCGGGGAGCTGTTTTTT.